This TCR beta chain derives from a study of blood T cell repertoires in COVID-19. Across the whole study: Researchers got acute and convalescent COVID-19 samples from the United States, Italy and Spain. T cells, B-cell-depleted T cells, or PBMCs provided the cDNA or gDNA that served as material.

Looked up from germline, CDR1 is SGHTA and CDR2 is FQGTGA. The V segment lost 2 bases and the J segment 5 bases; nucleotides outside the gene matches: 5. The CDR3 contains 14 residues. Original analysis: Estimation of nucleated cell counts relied on the amplification of reference gene primers. Libraries were prepared by immunoSEQ multiplex PCR; TCRdb keeps only in-frame clonotypes and omits some of them. The DNA gave D and trimming, while V, J and clone size come from that table. Here the sample spans under 250,000 clones, about 80% being singletons. The source of this sequence is a woman aged 25-40 years who had recovered from COVID-19. This chain links TRBV7-3 with TRBJ2-5; 7 bases are shared with TRBD2. What was sequenced was peripheral blood. The CDR3 sequence is CASSLGGSRETQYF. DNA for the CDR3: TGTGCCAGCAGCTTAGGCGGGAGTAGGGAGACCCAGTACTTC.